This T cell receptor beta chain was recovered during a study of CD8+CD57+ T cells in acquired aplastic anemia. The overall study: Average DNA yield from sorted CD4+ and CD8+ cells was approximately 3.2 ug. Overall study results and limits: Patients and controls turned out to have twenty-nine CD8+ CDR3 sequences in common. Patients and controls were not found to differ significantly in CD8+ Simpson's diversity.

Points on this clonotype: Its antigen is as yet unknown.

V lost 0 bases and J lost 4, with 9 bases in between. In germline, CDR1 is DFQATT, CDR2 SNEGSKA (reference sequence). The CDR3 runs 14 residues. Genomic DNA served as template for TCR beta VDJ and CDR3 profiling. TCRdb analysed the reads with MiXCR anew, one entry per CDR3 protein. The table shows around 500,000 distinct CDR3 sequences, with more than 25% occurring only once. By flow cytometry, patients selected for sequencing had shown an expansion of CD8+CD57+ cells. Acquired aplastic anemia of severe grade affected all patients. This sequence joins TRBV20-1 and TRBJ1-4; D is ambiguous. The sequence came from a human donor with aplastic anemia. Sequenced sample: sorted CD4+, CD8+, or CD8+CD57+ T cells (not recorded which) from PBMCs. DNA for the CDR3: TGCAGTGCTAGAGATTTACAGTTTAATGAAAAACTGTTTTTT. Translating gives CSARDLQFNEKLFF.